The entry below describes one TCR beta chain. This entry is derived from a study of cytomegalovirus exposure and HLA in healthy donors. The donors were part of the validation cohort of roughly 130 subjects. That cohort was separate from the first cohort, which comprised fewer than 800 subjects. The data were produced by immunoSEQ multiplex PCR, yet TCRdb's version contains in-frame clones alone and is incomplete. This table has under 95,000 clones, around 90% appearing once. The ends lost 5 bases at V and 7 bases at J; junction bases unmatched: 14. CDR3 length: 15 amino acids. Germline V gene lookup returns CDR1 SGHRS and CDR2 YFSETQ.

This clonotype was obtained from a young man in good health and CMV-seronegative. Material: PBMCs. The rearrangement links TRBV5-1 to TRBJ1-1; 7 positions agree with TRBD1. The CDR3: CASSEPDRLIDEAFF. The DNA for the CDR3 is TGCGCCAGCAGTGAACCGGACAGGCTAATTGATGAAGCTTTCTTT.